Following are 23 T cell receptor beta chains from one sample sequenced in a study of T-cell reconstitution after alpha-beta-depleted transplantation in children listed by TCRdb under 2016. The label giving this sample's treatment or condition can be read as: allogeneic hematopoietic cell transplantation with graft depleted of TCRalphabeta T cells and CD19 B cells. Libraries were constructed by PCR. TCRdb shows the sequencer as Illumina HiSeq 2500. TCR library preparation used molecular barcoding, with unique molecular identifiers applied to normalize quantification of the TCRbeta repertoire. Using fastp trimming at Q25 and MiXCR clonotype assembly, TCRdb reanalyzed the public sequencing data and kept in-frame beta chains. Entries are consolidated by CDR3 protein sequence, retaining the most common genes and DNA. This sample holds roughly 790,000 distinct CDR3 sequences; roughly 15% were observed only once. Together, the top ten hold approximately 4.5% of the sample.

The sample in question was PBMCs, mostly from graft donor cells, obtained 360 days after TCRalphabeta/CD19-depleted stem cell transplant. Receptor source: a male patient aged 10 to 17 who had a stem cell transplant for acute lymphoblastic leukemia, so the T cells may come from the graft donor.

The chain employs TRBV5-1 and TRBJ1-1; TRBD1 matches at 8 bases. The V segment lost 0 bases and the J segment 1 base; nucleotides outside the gene matches: 5. The CDR3 loop spans 16 amino acids. Germline CDR1 SGHRS, CDR2 YFSETQ. This CDR3 is CASSLALQGENTEAFF. The CDR3 bases are TGCGCCAGCAGCTTGGCCCTACAGGGGGAGAACACTGAAGCTTTCTTT.

In its sample, this clonotype was seen many times. The genes are TRBV5-1 and TRBJ2-7; D is ambiguous. Germline V lookup: CDR1 SGHRS, CDR2 YFSETQ. The V gene lost 2 bases and the J gene lost 2 bases, with 14 bases spanning the gap. The CDR3 has 15 amino acids. CDR3 nucleotides: TGCGCCAGCAGCTTCAACAATCGGGCGACCTACGAGCAGTACTTC. Translated, it gives CASSFNNRATYEQYF.

The V and J genes are TRBV12-3 or TRBV12-4 and TRBJ2-1; D perhaps matches TRBD2 (5 bases). The CDR3 loop spans 15 amino acids. Trimming took 1 base from V and 0 from J, leaving 7 bases between them. This CDR3 is CASSLDSVSYNEQFF. CDR3 nucleotide sequence: TGTGCCAGCAGTTTAGATAGCGTCTCCTACAATGAGCAGTTCTTC.

The count of this clonotype is one. A much larger clone sits a single nucleotide away, making a read error possible. The chain combines TRBV29-1 with TRBJ2-1, with D uncertain. The CDR3 totals 13 residues. Trimming removed 5 bases at V and 11 bases at J, with 19 bases between. CDR1 SQVTM and CDR2 ANQGSEA come from the germline V gene. This chain's CDR3 is CSVSLASLGKQFF. The DNA of the CDR3 is TGCAGCGTTTCACTCGCCAGTTTGGGTAAGCAGTTCTTC.

The rearrangement joins TRBV4-1 to TRBJ2-3; D not resolved. The V and J ends lost 3 bases and 3 bases respectively, with 10 bases between them. Germline assignment: CDR1 MGHRA and CDR2 YSYEKL. The CDR3 is made up of 14 amino acids. The CDR3, as DNA: TGCGCCAGCAGCCAGTGGAGAGAAACAGATACGCAGTATTTT. Its translation: CASSQWRETDTQYF.

The gene calls are TRBV10-1 and TRBJ2-1; 12 nucleotides line up with TRBD1. Germline loops: CDR1 WNHNN, CDR2 SYGVQD (reference sequence). The CDR3 spans 17 residues. Trimming cost V 4 bases and J 8 bases; bases outside gene matches: 12. The CDR3: CASSVLPLGQGADEQFF. In DNA form, the CDR3 reads TGCGCCAGCAGTGTCCTCCCCCTGGGACAGGGGGCAGATGAGCAGTTCTTC.

The chain uses TRBV9 and TRBJ1-1, with 10 bases that match TRBD1. CDR3 length: 17 amino acids. CDR1 and CDR2 from the germline V gene are SGDLS and YYNGEE. The trim removed 2 bases at V and 5 bases at J, leaving 12 bases unmatched. CDR3 coding DNA: TGTGCCAGCAGCGTTTGGACAGGGGGGGGTCAGAAGACTGAAGCTTTCTTT. Translated, it gives CASSVWTGGGQKTEAFF.

The table lists this clonotype with many counts. The chain carries TRBV7-2 and TRBJ2-2, with 7 nucleotides matching TRBD2. The V gene's germline CDR1 is SGHTA and CDR2 FQGNSA. V lost 1 base and J lost 2; bases outside the gene matches: 4. The CDR3 has 16 residues. CDR3 loop: CASSLGGRVNTGELFF. DNA for the CDR3: TGTGCCAGCAGCTTAGGGGGGAGGGTTAACACCGGGGAGCTGTTTTTT. Based on the CDR3 plus reference TRBV7-2 and TRBJ2-2, the full variable domain is GAGVSQSPSNKVTEKGKDVELRCDPISGHTALYWYRQSLGQGLEFLIYFQGNSAPDKSGLPSDRFSAERTGGSVSTLTIQRTQQEDSAVYLCASSLGGRVNTGELFFGEGSRLTVL.

This chain links TRBV3-1 with TRBJ2-3; D might be TRBD2 (5 bases). Trimming left V 0 bases short and J 0 bases short, with 7 bases between. Germline-derived CDR1 and CDR2 are LGHDT and YNNKEL (reference sequence). The CDR3 has 15 amino acids. CDR3 sequence (DNA): TGTGCCAGCAGCCAAGAGTCTAGCAGCACAGATACGCAGTATTTT. Its translation: CASSQESSSTDTQYF.

The V and J genes are TRBV13 and TRBJ1-5; D is possibly TRBD1 (5 bases). The ends were cut back, 3 bases at V and 7 bases at J, with 7 bases in the middle. Germline lookup yields CDR1 PRHDT and CDR2 FYEKMQ (reference sequence). The CDR3 has 12 amino acids. The CDR3 nucleotides are TGTGCCAGCAGCTTCAGGGAGCAGCCCCAGCATTTT. Its translation is CASSFREQPQHF.

The J gene is TRBJ2-3, the V gene TRBV5-6, with no clear D. V was pared by 5 bases and J by 2 bases, with 9 bases between. In germline, CDR1 is SGHDT, CDR2 YYEEEE. The CDR3 spans 13 residues. Written as DNA, the CDR3 is TGTGCCAGCAGACTGATCTCCACAGATACGCAGTATTTT. It specifies CASRLISTDTQYF. Full variable domain (missing parts from reference TRBV5-6 and TRBJ2-3): DAGVTQSPTHLIKTRGQQVTLRCSPKSGHDTVSWYQQALGQGPQFIFQYYEEEERQRGNFPDRFSGHQFPNYSSELNVNALLLGDSALYLCASRLISTDTQYFGPGTRLTVL.

This clonotype was recorded a few times. The chain uses TRBV7-6 and TRBJ2-7; D remains unclear. Trimming cost V 6 bases and J 6 bases, with 12 bases left between them. Germline V gene data show CDR1 as SGHVS and CDR2 as FNYEAQ. The CDR3 has 12 residues. This CDR3 reads CASSPLHIEQYF. The CDR3 DNA sequence: TGTGCCAGCAGTCCTTTACATATCGAGCAGTACTTC. Full variable domain (rest looked up from reference TRBV7-6 and TRBJ2-7): GAGVSQSPRYKVTKRGQDVALRCDPISGHVSLYWYRQALGQGPEFLTYFNYEAQQDKSGLPNDRFSAERPEGSISTLTIQRTEQRDSAMYRCASSPLHIEQYFGPGTRLTVT.

This clonotype was seen more than once but under ten times. This rearrangement joins TRBV27 to TRBJ2-1; 9 positions agree with TRBD2. Trimming at V came to 3 bases and at J to 2 bases, leaving 5 bases not matched to a gene. The CDR3 runs to 16 residues. CDR1 and CDR2 from the germline V gene are MNHEY and SMNVEV (reference sequence). CDR3 sequence reads: CASSFPSGIAYNEQFF. CDR3 DNA sequence: TGTGCCAGCAGTTTCCCTAGCGGGATTGCCTACAATGAGCAGTTCTTC.

The chain combines TRBV25-1 with TRBJ2-3; TRBD1 might be the D (6 bases). CDR1 and CDR2 (germline): MGHDK, SYGVNS. The CDR3 is 17 residues long. The ends were cut back, 1 base at V and 0 bases at J, with 14 bases in the middle. The chain's CDR3 is CASSELRGTPSTDTQYF. The CDR3 coding sequence is TGTGCCAGCAGTGAATTACGAGGGACACCTAGCACAGATACGCAGTATTTT.

This clonotype has a count of ten or more. This sequence joins TRBV5-1 and TRBJ1-1; possible D gene TRBD1, 5 bases. There are 12 residues in the CDR3. V was pared by 4 bases and J by 8 bases, with 12 bases between. Germline CDR1 is SGHRS and CDR2 is YFSETQ. CDR3: CASSPGRAEAFF. The CDR3, as DNA: TGCGCCAGCAGCCCGGGACGGGCAGAAGCTTTCTTT.

The V gene is TRBV11-1, the J gene TRBJ1-1; maybe TRBD1 (6 bases). Trimming cost V 1 base and J 1 base, with 10 bases left between them. Germline CDR1 and CDR2: SGHAT and FQDESV (reference sequence). The CDR3 length is 15 residues. In DNA form, the CDR3 reads TGTGCCAGCAGCTTAGGTCACAGGGCGAACACTGAAGCTTTCTTT. It yields the protein CASSLGHRANTEAFF.

In its sample, this clonotype was seen a few times. The chain is built from TRBV7-2 and TRBJ2-3; no clear D gene. Trimming pared 5 bases from V and 2 bases from J, leaving 14 bases between. The CDR3 loop spans 15 amino acids. The germline CDR1 and CDR2 sequences are SGHTA and FQGNSA. The CDR3 is CASSPHRHSTDTQYF. CDR3 nucleotides: TGTGCCAGCAGCCCCCACAGACATTCCACAGATACGCAGTATTTT.

This chain uses TRBV7-9 with TRBJ2-1; D ambiguous. CDR1 is SEHNR and CDR2 is FQNEAQ in the germline V gene (reference sequence). V was clipped by 5 bases and J by 10 bases, with 18 bases between them. The CDR3 covers 14 residues. CDR3 DNA: TGTGCCAGCAGCCCCCGGAAAAGCCGGCTAGAGCAGTTCTTC. Translated: CASSPRKSRLEQFF.

In this sample, this clonotype turned up a few times. The rearrangement uses TRBV2 and TRBJ2-2; a weak D match, TRBD2 (6 bases). V was trimmed by 0 bases and J by 6 bases, leaving 23 bases between them. The length of the CDR3 is 19 residues. CDR1 and CDR2 (germline): SNHLY, FYNNEI. The CDR3 bases are TGTGCCAGCAGTGAAGCTCAGACTAGTATACACGAATTCGCCGGGGAGCTGTTTTTT. Amino acids: CASSEAQTSIHEFAGELFF.

This clonotype was detected a few times. The CDR3 bases are TGTGCCAGCAGCTCGACAGTGCTCGGGTACGAGCAGTACTTC. Protein sequence: CASSSTVLGYEQYF. The chain joins TRBV7-6 to TRBJ2-7; a weak D match, TRBD1 (5 bases). The ends were cut back, 4 bases at V and 4 bases at J, with 14 bases in the middle. From germline, CDR1 is SGHVS and CDR2 FNYEAQ. The CDR3 runs 14 residues. The full variable domain, its missing parts supplied by reference TRBV7-6 and TRBJ2-7, is GAGVSQSPRYKVTKRGQDVALRCDPISGHVSLYWYRQALGQGPEFLTYFNYEAQQDKSGLPNDRFSAERPEGSISTLTIQRTEQRDSAMYRCASSSTVLGYEQYFGPGTRLTVT.

This clonotype was seen only a few times. The V call is TRBV7-2, the J call TRBJ2-5; D unresolved. V was clipped by 6 bases and J by 0 bases, with 8 bases between them. The CDR3 consists of 13 residues. CDR1 and CDR2 (germline): SGHTA, FQGNSA. The chain's CDR3 is CASRSGNQETQYF. In nucleotides, the CDR3 is TGTGCCAGCAGGTCAGGAAACCAAGAGACCCAGTACTTC. Based on the CDR3 plus reference TRBV7-2 and TRBJ2-5, the full variable domain is GAGVSQSPSNKVTEKGKDVELRCDPISGHTALYWYRQSLGQGLEFLIYFQGNSAPDKSGLPSDRFSAERTGGSVSTLTIQRTQQEDSAVYLCASRSGNQETQYFGPGTRLLVL.

This clonotype was observed a few times. The CDR3 here is CASSLWRPGQERQQYF. The DNA for the CDR3 is TGCGCCAGCAGCCTTTGGAGACCGGGACAGGAGAGGCAGCAGTACTTC. The chain has TRBV4-1 and TRBJ2-7; 8 bases align to TRBD1. The junction had 16 bases not matched to a gene; V was cut back by 4 bases and J by 8 bases. Germline CDR1 reads MGHRA; CDR2 reads YSYEKL. CDR3 length: 16 amino acids.

V is TRBV7-9 and J is TRBJ2-7; 8 bases agree with TRBD2. V lost 7 bases to trimming and J lost 6 bases; unmatched junction nucleotides: 11. The CDR3 length is 14 residues. Germline CDR1 is SEHNR and CDR2 is FQNEAQ (reference sequence). The CDR3 protein is CASTNGLAFLEQYF. Here the CDR3 DNA reads TGTGCCAGCACCAACGGACTAGCCTTCCTCGAGCAGTACTTC.